Listed below are T cell receptor beta chains from one sample, sequenced in a study of OX40 agonist ivuxolimab in advanced cancers. Clones were sequenced by immunoSEQ multiplex PCR, and TCRdb holds only the in-frame ones, with some missing. The sample holds around 50,000 clones, 91% seen once. The sample consisted of CD4+ or CD8+ T cells sorted from blood, taken in a trial of the OX40 agonist ivuxolimab. These receptor sequences come from an adult with an advanced solid tumor such as melanoma, head and neck, liver or kidney cancer. Both conserved end residues are part of each CDR3. The order of the fields is D gene, clone size, J gene, V gene, CDR3 protein, CDR3 DNA. A D gene is named only where the DNA matches it firmly. Clone size, where shown, is once, few, many, or a class for clones that have expanded.

.,.,TRBJ2-1,TRBV6-4,CASNWGCRDEQFF,TGTGCCAGCAATTGGGGGTGTAGGGATGAGCAGTTCTTC
TRBD1,.,TRBJ1-2,TRBV5-8,CASSGRRQGRKYGYTF,TGTGCCAGCAGCGGAAGACGACAGGGGAGGAAATATGGCTACACCTTC
.,once,TRBJ2-1,TRBV4-1,CASSQAPDGPYNEQFF,TGCGCCAGCAGCCAAGCCCCGGACGGCCCCTACAATGAGCAGTTCTTC
.,.,TRBJ2-7,TRBV27,CASSLSNGYEQYF,TGTGCCAGCAGTTTATCCAACGGTTACGAGCAGTACTTC
TRBD2,.,TRBJ2-1,TRBV7-3,CASSSLAGVEQFF,TGTGCCAGCAGCTCTCTAGCGGGAGTTGAGCAGTTCTTC
TRBD1,.,TRBJ2-3,TRBV5-6,CASSMTGLGSDTQYF,TGTGCCAGCAGCATGACAGGGTTAGGCTCAGATACGCAGTATTTT
TRBD1,.,TRBJ2-3,TRBV5-6,CASSLVGQGAVDTQYF,TGTGCCAGCAGCTTGGTGGGACAGGGGGCTGTAGATACGCAGTATTTT
.,.,TRBJ1-5,TRBV6-5,CASSSGGGNQPQHF,TGTGCCAGCAGCTCCGGCGGGGGCAATCAGCCCCAGCATTTT
TRBD2,.,TRBJ2-3,TRBV29-1,CSVDGVAGTSTDAQYF,TGCAGCGTTGACGGGGTAGCGGGGACTAGCACAGATGCGCAGTATTTT
.,.,TRBJ2-3,TRBV9,CASSVVGTPSTDTQYF,TGTGCCAGCAGCGTAGTGGGGACCCCTAGCACAGATACGCAGTATTTT
.,.,TRBJ1-6,TRBV6-5,CASCRVANSPLHF,TGTGCCAGCTGTCGGGTGGCCAATTCACCCCTCCACTTT
.,.,TRBJ1-1,TRBV4-2,CARVGCMDTEAFF,TGTGCCCGCGTGGGGTGTATGGACACTGAAGCTTTCTTT
.,.,TRBJ2-1,TRBV7-9,CASSLVISVNEQFF,TGTGCCAGCAGCTTAGTTATTAGCGTCAATGAGCAGTTCTTC
.,few,TRBJ2-3,TRBV11-2,CASSLEWASNTDTQYF,TGTGCCAGCAGCTTAGAATGGGCTAGCAACACAGATACGCAGTATTTT
.,.,TRBJ1-1,TRBV11-2,CASSNRVHLNTEAFF,TGTGCCAGCAGCAACAGGGTTCACTTGAACACTGAAGCTTTCTTT
.,.,TRBJ2-3,TRBV27,CASSLNRWDTQYF,TGTGCCAGCAGTTTGAATCGGTGGGATACGCAGTATTTT
TRBD2,.,TRBJ2-1,TRBV10-1,CASSAGLAGAYNEQFF,TGCGCCAGCAGTGCCGGACTAGCAGGAGCCTACAATGAGCAGTTCTTC
TRBD1,.,TRBJ1-1,TRBV4-1,CASSQGQGEGTEAFF,TGCGCCAGCAGCCAAGGACAGGGGGAGGGCACTGAAGCTTTCTTT
.,.,TRBJ1-3,TRBV7-9,CASSLGTGWSGNTIYF,TGTGCCAGCAGCTTAGGCACGGGCTGGTCTGGAAACACCATATATTTT
.,few,TRBJ1-3,TRBV6-1,CASSEPGQRNTIYF,TGTGCCAGCAGTGAACCGGGACAACGAAACACCATATATTTT
TRBD1,.,TRBJ2-3,TRBV7-2,CASSRDRAADTQYF,TGTGCCAGCAGCAGAGACAGGGCGGCAGATACGCAGTATTTT
TRBD1,once,TRBJ2-6,TRBV7-7,CAPITGGEAGANVLTF,TGTGCTCCAATCACAGGGGGTGAGGCTGGGGCCAACGTCCTGACTTTC
.,.,TRBJ1-4,TRBV28,CASSPREWGLTEKLFF,TGTGCCAGCAGCCCCCGTGAGTGGGGGTTGACTGAAAAACTGTTTTTT
.,.,TRBJ2-1,TRBV7-2,CASSLWGNSSYNEQFF,TGTGCCAGCAGCTTATGGGGGAATAGCTCCTACAATGAGCAGTTCTTC
TRBD1,.,TRBJ2-2,TRBV7-3,CASSPTGGELFF,TGTGCCAGCAGCCCGACAGGGGGGGAGCTGTTTTTT
TRBD1,.,TRBJ1-1,TRBV10-3,CAITRTGGTEAFF,TGTGCCATCACTCGGACAGGGGGAACTGAAGCTTTCTTT
TRBD2,.,TRBJ2-2,TRBV2,CASQTSGNAGELFF,TGTGCCAGCCAGACTAGCGGGAACGCCGGGGAGCTGTTTTTT
.,.,TRBJ1-2,TRBV4-2,CASSQRAKGQSYNYGYTF,TGTGCCAGCAGCCAACGGGCTAAAGGACAGTCATATAACTATGGCTACACCTTC
TRBD1,.,TRBJ2-5,TRBV5-1,CASSLGQGARSETQYF,TGCGCCAGCAGCTTGGGACAGGGGGCTAGGTCAGAGACCCAGTACTTC
.,.,TRBJ2-7,TRBV2,CASRAGVTHEQYF,TGTGCCAGCAGGGCAGGAGTAACCCACGAGCAGTACTTC
.,.,TRBJ2-7,TRBV11-3,CASSLDSSYEQYF,TGTGCCAGCAGCTTGGACAGTTCCTACGAGCAGTACTTC
.,.,TRBJ1-3,TRBV14,CASSHLSGNTIYF,TGTGCCAGCAGCCACCTAAGTGGAAACACCATATATTTT
.,.,TRBJ2-7,TRBV2,CASSGEVSYEQYF,TGTGCCAGCAGTGGTGAGGTATCCTACGAGCAGTACTTC
.,.,TRBJ1-5,TRBV5-8,CASTLFRGQGGQPQHF,TGTGCCAGCACCCTATTCCGGGGGCAGGGCGGTCAGCCCCAGCATTTT
TRBD1,.,TRBJ1-1,TRBV28,CASSFPGQGARTEAFF,TGTGCCAGCAGTTTCCCGGGACAGGGGGCGCGCACTGAAGCTTTCTTT